This TCR beta chain stems from a study of TIL therapy for anti-PD-1-resistant metastatic lung cancer. Study context: Median tumor PD-L1 proportion score was approximately 5.7%. By whole-exome sequencing, median non-synonymous tumor mutation burden was around 1.5 mutations per megabase. Findings of the study overall: The baseline peripheral repertoire was partially replaced by infused TIL clonotypes that later decayed.

The CDR3 spans 18 residues. Germline V gene sequence: CDR1 SGHTS, CDR2 YDEGEE. With V trimmed by 4 bases and J by 1 base, 12 bases remained unmatched. Noted time point: pre-treatment sample, taken before nivolumab and TIL therapy. Stage 4 NSCLC adults joined between 2017 and January 2020. Sequencing used immunoSEQ v3. Clones were sequenced by immunoSEQ multiplex PCR, and TCRdb holds only the in-frame ones, with some missing. The table includes about 60,000 clones, around 69% detected once. Concerning this clone: The antigen remains unidentified.

This TCR came from a person between 25 and 79 years old with non-small cell lung cancer. The rearrangement joins TRBV5-8 to TRBJ2-4; TRBD2 agrees at 9 bases. The sample here was blood, taken at baseline. CDR3 DNA: TGTGCCAGCAGCCCCGGGAGCGGGAGGAGCGGGGCCAAAAACATTCAGTACTTC. It encodes CASSPGSGRSGAKNIQYF.